Each of the 26 T cell receptor beta chains below was sequenced from the same sample in a study of blood T cell repertoires in COVID-19. The method was immunoSEQ multiplex PCR; TCRdb's version includes in-frame clones alone and lacks a portion of them. Of some 190,000 clones listed, nearly 80% are singletons. The sample taken for sequencing was PBMCs or T cells enriched from blood (not recorded which). The receptors were gathered from a man aged 60 to 75 who had been exposed to COVID-19.

The chain recombines TRBV29-1 with TRBJ2-3; 8 bases map to TRBD1. Germline values: CDR1 SQVTM, CDR2 ANQGSEA. Trimming removed 6 bases from V and 5 bases from J; junction bases left unmatched: 7. The CDR3 has 13 residues. CDR3 DNA sequence: TGCAGCGTGGGGACAGGACGGGTAGATACGCAGTATTTT. Amino acids: CSVGTGRVDTQYF.

The CDR3 loop reads CASGLGDRGRNEQFF. The CDR3 DNA reads as TGTGCTAGTGGTTTGGGGGACAGGGGCCGAAATGAGCAGTTCTTC. The chain carries TRBV12-5 and TRBJ2-1, with 10 bases that match TRBD1. The trim removed 1 base at V and 7 bases at J, leaving 4 bases unmatched. Per the germline V gene, CDR1 is LGHNT and CDR2 is FRNRAP. The length of the CDR3 is 15 residues.

CDR3 DNA sequence: TGTGCCAGTAGCCAACGCTCTACAGGATTCTCTGGAAACACCATATATTTT. Translated: CASSQRSTGFSGNTIYF. This chain joins TRBV19 and TRBJ1-3, with D possibly TRBD1 on 5 matching bases. Germline V gene lookup returns CDR1 LNHDA and CDR2 SQIVND (reference sequence). CDR3 size: 17 residues. The germline V and J ends were trimmed by 6 bases and 0 bases, with 18 bases remaining between them.

V usage is TRBV11-2 and J usage is TRBJ2-7, with D maybe TRBD1 (6 bases). V dropped 5 bases and J dropped 2 bases, with 16 bases sitting between them. This CDR3 comprises 15 residues. Germline CDR1 is SGHAT and CDR2 is FQNNGV. The CDR3 DNA reads TGTGCCAGCAGCACCTTCCAGGGGAAAGCCTACGAGCAGTACTTC. Amino acid sequence: CASSTFQGKAYEQYF.

The chain couples TRBV28 to TRBJ1-1, with 9 bases matching TRBD1. V trimming: 2 bases; J trimming: 11 bases; junction bases outside the gene matches: 3. This CDR3 is built from 12 residues. CDR1 MDHEN and CDR2 SYDVKM come from the germline V gene. The CDR3 DNA reads TGTGCCAGCAGTTTAGGGGACAGGGCGGCTTTCTTT. Translated, it gives CASSLGDRAAFF. The complete variable domain, with remaining parts taken from reference TRBV28 and TRBJ1-1, reads DVKVTQSSRYLVKRTGEKVFLECVQDMDHENMFWYRQDPGLGLRLIYFSYDVKMKEKGDIPEGYSVSREKKERFSLILESASTNQTSMYLCASSLGDRAAFFGQGTRLTVV.

The CDR3 bases are TGTGCCAGTAGCGGGAAAGCGAACACCGGGGAGCTGTTTTTT. This encodes CASSGKANTGELFF. The gene calls are TRBV19 and TRBJ2-2, with a tentative D call TRBD2 (5 bases). Germline loops: CDR1 LNHDA, CDR2 SQIVND (reference sequence). Trimming cost V 6 bases and J 0 bases, with 8 bases left between them. This CDR3 comprises 14 residues.

The chain uses TRBV5-1 and TRBJ2-7; 10 bases fit TRBD2. Germline lookup yields CDR1 SGHRS and CDR2 YFSETQ. V gave up 0 bases and J gave up 3 bases; unmatched junction bases: 6. This CDR3 comprises 16 residues. The CDR3 coding sequence is TGCGCCAGCAGCTTGGGAACCTTAGCGGGGGGCTACGAGCAGTACTTC. Its protein is CASSLGTLAGGYEQYF.

In this sample, this clone turned up once. The chain employs TRBV3-1 (or the pseudogene TRBV3-2) and TRBJ2-3, with 9 nucleotides matching TRBD2. The CDR3 covers 13 residues. Germline-derived CDR1 and CDR2 are LGHDT and YNNKEL (reference sequence). Trimming cost V 2 bases and J 9 bases; bases outside gene matches: 3. The CDR3 is CASSQSGRSTQYF. CDR3 nucleotide sequence: TGTGCCAGCAGCCAAAGCGGGAGGAGCACGCAGTATTTT.

This clone was counted a single time. The rearrangement links TRBV7-2 to TRBJ2-5, with D possibly being TRBD2 (6 bases). CDR1 and CDR2 (germline): SGHTA, FQGNSA. This CDR3 is 14 amino acids long. Deletions cut 5 bases from V and 5 bases from J, with 15 bases between. CDR3 sequence (DNA): TGTGCCAGCAGCCGGGAGTTCATAGGGGAGACCCAGTACTTC. Its protein is CASSREFIGETQYF.

The V gene is TRBV3-1 (or the pseudogene TRBV3-2), the J gene TRBJ2-1, with a possible D match to TRBD2 (6 bases). The CDR3 extends over 14 amino acids. Trimming removed 3 bases from V and 3 bases from J, with 9 bases in between. CDR1 LGHDT and CDR2 YNNKEL come from the germline V gene (reference sequence). The CDR3 reads CASSHGRYYNEQFF. DNA for the CDR3: TGTGCCAGCAGCCACGGGAGATACTACAATGAGCAGTTCTTC.

This clone was recorded once. The chain has TRBV2 and TRBJ1-5; D is undetermined. Per the germline V gene, CDR1 is SNHLY and CDR2 is FYNNEI. The germline V and J ends were trimmed by 5 bases and 4 bases, with 15 bases remaining between them. This CDR3 has 15 residues. The CDR3 here is CASSRQERANQPQHF. CDR3 bases: TGTGCCAGCAGTCGGCAGGAGAGGGCAAATCAGCCCCAGCATTTT.

V and J are TRBV7-3 and TRBJ1-4; 7 positions match TRBD1. J gave up 3 bases and V 1 base, and 2 bases lay outside the gene matches. The CDR3 is 15 residues long. The germline CDR1 and CDR2 sequences are SGHTA and FQGTGA. The CDR3 spells CASSLSRGANEKLFF. As DNA, the CDR3 is TGTGCCAGCAGCTTAAGCAGGGGGGCTAATGAAAAACTGTTTTTT.

The chain recombines TRBV6-5 with TRBJ1-2; tentatively, D is TRBD1 (5 bases). CDR1 and CDR2 (germline): MNHEY, SVGAGI. The V end lost 6 bases, the J end lost 7 bases, and 18 bases lay between the germline ends. The CDR3 is 14 residues long. In nucleotides, the CDR3 is TGTGCCAGCAGAGAGCGGGAGGGGTGGAGTGGCTACACCTTC. Protein: CASREREGWSGYTF.

V gene TRBV28 combines with J gene TRBJ2-4; D is uncertain. The germline gives CDR1 MDHEN, CDR2 SYDVKM. This CDR3 contains 15 residues. Trimming pared 2 bases from V and 1 base from J, leaving 9 bases between. DNA for the CDR3: TGTGCCAGCAGTTTAGGTACTGTCGCCAAAAACATTCAGTACTTC. This translates into CASSLGTVAKNIQYF.

This chain connects TRBV11-3 to TRBJ2-5, with 15 bases matching TRBD2. With 4 bases clipped from V and 4 bases from J, the junction kept 1 base outside the gene matches. Germline V gene lookup returns CDR1 SGHNT and CDR2 YENEEA. The CDR3 sequence is 15 residues long. CDR3 DNA sequence: TGTGCCAGCAGCTCGGGACTAGCGGGAGGAGAGACCCAGTACTTC. This sequence encodes CASSSGLAGGETQYF. The full variable domain, its missing parts supplied by reference TRBV11-3 and TRBJ2-5, is EAGVVQSPRYKIIEKKQPVAFWCNPISGHNTLYWYLQNLGQGPELLIRYENEEAVDDSQLPKDRFSAERLKGVDSTLKIQPAELGDSAVYLCASSSGLAGGETQYFGPGTRLLVL.

This clone was observed once. This chain uses TRBV7-9 with TRBJ2-7; D is possibly TRBD1 (6 bases). CDR3 size: 17 residues. Trimming took 1 base from V and 0 from J, leaving 16 bases between them. CDR1 and CDR2 from the germline V gene are SEHNR and FQNEAQ (reference sequence). CDR3 amino acids: CASSLGLGTQSSYEQYF. DNA of the CDR3: TGTGCCAGCAGCTTAGGTCTTGGGACACAGAGCTCCTACGAGCAGTACTTC.

The chain recombines TRBV19 with TRBJ2-7, with D perhaps TRBD1 (5 bases). Trimming left V 2 bases short and J 7 bases short, with 15 bases between. Germline V gives CDR1 LNHDA, CDR2 SQIVND (reference sequence). This CDR3 contains 14 residues. The CDR3 region has the DNA TGTGCCAGTAGTATACAGTCTATGGGGCCGGAGCAGTACTTC. This codes for CASSIQSMGPEQYF. The full variable domain, rest sourced from reference TRBV19 and TRBJ2-7, is DGGITQSPKYLFRKEGQNVTLSCEQNLNHDAMYWYRQDPGQGLRLIYYSQIVNDFQKGDIAEGYSVSREKKESFPLTVTSAQKNPTAFYLCASSIQSMGPEQYFGPGTRLTVT.

J is TRBJ1-3 and V is TRBV6-6; TRBD1 matches 10 bases. The ends lost 6 bases at V and 1 base at J; junction bases unmatched: 6. Germline V gene data show CDR1 as MNHNY and CDR2 as SVGAGI (reference sequence). The CDR3 contains 16 residues. This CDR3 is CASSLRQGASGNTIYF. The DNA for the CDR3 is TGTGCCAGCAGCCTTCGACAGGGGGCTTCTGGAAACACCATATATTTT.

The gene calls are TRBV9 and TRBJ2-7; the match to TRBD2 covers 10 bases. Germline assignment: CDR1 SGDLS and CDR2 YYNGEE. Unmatched junction bases numbered 1, after V lost 3 bases and J lost 7 bases. This CDR3 region has 12 residues. The CDR3 DNA reads TGTGCCAGCAGCGGTAGCGGGAGGGAGCAGTACTTC. Its protein is CASSGSGREQYF.

This clone has only a few counts. V gene TRBV25-1 combines with J gene TRBJ1-2; 8 bases match TRBD1. Germline V CDR1 and CDR2: MGHDK, SYGVNS. The CDR3 contains 14 residues. J lost 4 bases, V lost 5 bases, and 6 bases had no gene match. CDR3 sequence: CASSRTGLTYGYTF. The CDR3 DNA is TGTGCCAGCAGTAGGACAGGGTTAACCTATGGCTACACCTTC.

The chain links TRBV5-6 to TRBJ1-1; tentative D call: TRBD1 (6 bases). Per germline, CDR1 SGHDT and CDR2 YYEEEE. V was cut by 2 bases and J by 5 bases, with 16 bases left in between. The CDR3 runs 15 residues. Here the CDR3 DNA reads TGTGCCAGCAGCTTCCGCAAACAGGGAAGGACTGAAGCTTTCTTT. Translated, it gives CASSFRKQGRTEAFF.

The sample holds one count of this clone. The chain uses TRBV7-7 and TRBJ1-4; D might be TRBD1 (6 bases). The CDR3 sequence is 15 residues long. The V and J ends lost 5 bases and 0 bases respectively, with 10 bases between them. CDR1 is SSHAT, CDR2 FNYEAQ, per germline (reference sequence). In DNA, the CDR3 is TGTGCCAGCAGCGCCGGGACAACAACTAATGAAAAACTGTTTTTT. This codes for CASSAGTTTNEKLFF. Combining the CDR3 with reference TRBV7-7 and TRBJ1-4 gives the whole variable domain GAGVSQSPRYKVTKRGQDVTLRCDPISSHATLYWYQQALGQGPEFLTYFNYEAQPDKSGLPSDRFSAERPEGSISTLTIQRTEQRDSAMYRCASSAGTTTNEKLFFGSGTQLSVL.

The table lists this clone with a count of one. The V call is TRBV2, the J call TRBJ2-3; 8 nucleotides agree with TRBD1. The J segment lost 6 bases and the V segment lost 7 bases, leaving 9 bases of the junction unmatched. Looked up from germline, CDR1 is SNHLY and CDR2 is FYNNEI. The CDR3 is made up of 14 amino acids. CDR3 residues: CASILDRAGDTQYF. The CDR3 region has the DNA TGTGCCAGCATCTTGGACAGGGCCGGGGATACGCAGTATTTT.

CDR3 sequence (DNA): TGTGCCAGCAGTTACGCTAGCGCGGGGACCGGGGAGCTGTTTTTT. The encoded protein is CASSYASAGTGELFF. V and J are TRBV6-6 and TRBJ2-2, with D perhaps matching TRBD2 (6 bases). Trimming left V 2 bases short and J 5 bases short, with 12 bases between. This CDR3 is 15 amino acids long. Germline-derived CDR1 and CDR2 are MNHNY and SVGAGI (reference sequence).

The chain recombines TRBV10-3 with TRBJ1-2, with 7 bases matching TRBD1. The CDR3 length is 16 residues. Per germline, CDR1 ENHRY and CDR2 SYGVKD. The ends lost 3 bases at V and 0 bases at J; junction bases unmatched: 7. As DNA, the CDR3 is TGTGCCATCAGTGACGCCCGGGACAGAGCTAACTATGGCTACACCTTC. Its translation: CAISDARDRANYGYTF.

This clone was observed once. The J gene is TRBJ2-5, the V gene TRBV19; D perhaps matches TRBD2 (6 bases). Trimming shortened V by 3 bases and J by 5 bases, and 13 bases separated the two germline ends. This CDR3 region has 14 residues. Looked up from germline, CDR1 is LNHDA and CDR2 is SQIVND (reference sequence). Here the CDR3 DNA reads TGTGCCAGTAGTATGCTGGCGGAGGGGGAGACCCAGTACTTC. It yields the protein CASSMLAEGETQYF. Full variable domain (outside the CDR3, taken from reference TRBV19 and TRBJ2-5): DGGITQSPKYLFRKEGQNVTLSCEQNLNHDAMYWYRQDPGQGLRLIYYSQIVNDFQKGDIAEGYSVSREKKESFPLTVTSAQKNPTAFYLCASSMLAEGETQYFGPGTRLLVL.